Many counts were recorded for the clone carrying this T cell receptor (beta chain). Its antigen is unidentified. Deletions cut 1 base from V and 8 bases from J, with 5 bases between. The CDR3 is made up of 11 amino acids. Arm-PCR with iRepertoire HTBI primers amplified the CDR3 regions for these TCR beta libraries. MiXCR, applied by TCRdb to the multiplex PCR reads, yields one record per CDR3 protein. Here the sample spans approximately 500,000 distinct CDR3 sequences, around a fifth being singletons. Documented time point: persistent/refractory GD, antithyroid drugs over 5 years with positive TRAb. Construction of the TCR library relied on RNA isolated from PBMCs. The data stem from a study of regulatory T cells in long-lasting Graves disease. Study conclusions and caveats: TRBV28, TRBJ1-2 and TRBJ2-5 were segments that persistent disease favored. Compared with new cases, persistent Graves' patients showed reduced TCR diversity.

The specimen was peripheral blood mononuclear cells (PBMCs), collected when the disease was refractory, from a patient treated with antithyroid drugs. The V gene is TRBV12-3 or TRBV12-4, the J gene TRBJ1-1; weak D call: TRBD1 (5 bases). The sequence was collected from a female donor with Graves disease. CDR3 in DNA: TGTGCCAGCAGTTTAGGACAGGAAGCTTTCTTT. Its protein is CASSLGQEAFF.